The 30 T cell receptor beta chains given below trace back to one sample, sequenced in a study of siplizumab effects on memory and regulatory T cells (dated by TCRdb to the late 2010s). The protocol used for the library was the immunoSEQ multiplex PCR assay. What TCRdb holds here is the immuneACCESS table cut down to in-frame rearrangements. Part of the clones is not present; checked against another copy, under half of the missing clones reflect an unresolved V gene, and the others are unexplained. Here the sample has some 110,000 clones; around 93% occur a single time. Jointly, the top ten make up approximately 0.32% of the sample. The material sequenced was CD4+ T cells sorted from blood. These receptors came from a human donor in good health.

V gene TRBV27 combines with J gene TRBJ1-6, with 7 bases identical to TRBD1. CDR1 MNHEY and CDR2 SMNVEV come from the germline V gene (reference sequence). The CDR3 covers 17 residues. Losses at the gene ends were 6 bases for V and 8 bases for J; bases not matched to a gene: 16. CDR3 DNA: TGTGCCAGCAGGCCCGACAGGGTATGGGGCTCGGATTCACCCCTCCACTTT. It yields the protein CASRPDRVWGSDSPLHF.

The V call is TRBV7-6, the J call TRBJ2-1; the D gene is possibly TRBD2 (7 bases). CDR1 is SGHVS, CDR2 FNYEAQ, per germline. V was pared by 5 bases and J by 1 base, with 21 bases between. This CDR3 is 18 amino acids long. CDR3 in DNA: TGTGCCAGCAGCCTAGGCCATGGGGGGGCCGTTTCCTACAATGAGCAGTTCTTC. This gives the protein CASSLGHGGAVSYNEQFF.

The chain employs TRBV2 and TRBJ1-1, with TRBD1 identical over 7 bases. Germline lookup yields CDR1 SNHLY and CDR2 FYNNEI. J was trimmed by 1 base and V by 8 bases; bases with no gene match: 4. CDR3 length: 13 residues. The CDR3 here is CASAGQRNTEAFF. The CDR3 coding sequence is TGTGCCAGCGCGGGACAGAGGAACACTGAAGCTTTCTTT.

The chain recombines TRBV29-1 with TRBJ1-1; TRBD1 matches at 7 bases. This CDR3 has 14 amino acids. Germline V gene data show CDR1 as SQVTM and CDR2 as ANQGSEA. J lost 5 bases, V lost 1 base, and 7 bases had no gene match. CDR3 region: CSVEGRQGRTEAFF. Here the CDR3 DNA reads TGCAGCGTTGAAGGACGACAGGGAAGAACTGAAGCTTTCTTT. The full variable domain, its missing parts supplied by reference TRBV29-1 and TRBJ1-1, is SAVISQKPSRDICQRGTSLTIQCQVDSQVTMMFWYRQQPGQSLTLIATANQGSEATYESGFVIDKFPISRPNLTFSTLTVSNMSPEDSSIYLCSVEGRQGRTEAFFGQGTRLTVV.

A word on this clone: In the same sample, other DNA sequences code for this CDR3. This sequence joins TRBV15 and TRBJ2-3, with a possible D match to TRBD2 (6 bases). V was trimmed by 9 bases and J by 3 bases, leaving 10 bases between them. Germline CDR1 is LNHNV and CDR2 is YYDKDF (reference sequence). CDR3 size: 12 residues. The CDR3 bases are TGTGCCACGAGCCGGGAGACAGATACGCAGTATTTT. Translating gives CATSRETDTQYF.

The chain uses TRBV29-1 and TRBJ1-3; D uncertain. The CDR3 runs to 11 residues. Looked up from germline, CDR1 is SQVTM and CDR2 is ANQGSEA. V was cut by 7 bases and J by 3 bases, with 7 bases left in between. CDR3 in amino acids: CSAAFGNTIYF. The CDR3 DNA reads as TGCAGCGCGGCATTTGGAAACACCATATATTTT.

DNA for the CDR3: TGTGCCAGCAGCCAAGCGGGGCGAGTCTATGGCTACACCTTC. This gives the protein CASSQAGRVYGYTF. The chain has TRBV14 and TRBJ1-2, with TRBD1 as a possible D gene (5 bases). V lost 1 base and J 4 bases, leaving 10 bases between the germline ends. CDR3 size: 14 residues. Germline-derived CDR1 and CDR2 are SGHDN and FVKESK.

The J gene is TRBJ1-2, the V gene TRBV7-8; a possible D gene is TRBD1 (5 bases). Trimming stripped 2 bases from V and 4 bases from J, with 17 bases between. Germline V CDR1 and CDR2: SGHVS, FQNEAQ. The CDR3 loop spans 16 amino acids. CDR3 amino acids: CASSLQPTGITYGYTF. The DNA for the CDR3 is TGTGCCAGCAGCTTACAACCCACAGGCATAACCTATGGCTACACCTTC.

This clone appeared a single time. The gene calls are TRBV2 and TRBJ1-5; D remains ambiguous. V was cut by 6 bases and J by 2 bases, with 8 bases left in between. CDR1 is SNHLY and CDR2 is FYNNEI in the germline V gene. The CDR3 loop spans 13 amino acids. The chain's CDR3 is CASRRVGNQPQHF. In nucleotides, the CDR3 is TGTGCCAGCAGGAGAGTTGGCAATCAGCCCCAGCATTTT.

J is TRBJ2-5 and V is TRBV15; D call uncertain. V lost 0 bases to trimming and J lost 3 bases, with 5 bases between them. Germline V lookup: CDR1 LNHNV, CDR2 YYDKDF (reference sequence). The CDR3 contains 13 residues. The CDR3 nucleotides read TGTGCCACCAGCAGAGATACAGAAGAGACCCAGTACTTC. Translated: CATSRDTEETQYF.

This rearrangement joins TRBV7-2 to TRBJ2-3; D gene uncertain. The V end was cut by 1 base, the J end by 2 bases, with 7 bases between. CDR3 length: 14 amino acids. CDR1 is SGHTA, CDR2 FQGNSA, per germline. The CDR3 protein is CASSLEGSTDTQYF. Written as DNA, the CDR3 is TGTGCCAGCAGCTTAGAAGGGTCCACAGATACGCAGTATTTT. The complete variable domain, with remaining parts taken from reference TRBV7-2 and TRBJ2-3, reads GAGVSQSPSNKVTEKGKDVELRCDPISGHTALYWYRQSLGQGLEFLIYFQGNSAPDKSGLPSDRFSAERTGGSVSTLTIQRTQQEDSAVYLCASSLEGSTDTQYFGPGTRLTVL.

The chain combines TRBV5-1 with TRBJ2-7; TRBD1 might be the D (5 bases). This CDR3 region has 15 residues. Trimming shortened V by 0 bases and J by 0 bases, and 10 bases separated the two germline ends. In germline, CDR1 is SGHRS, CDR2 YFSETQ. CDR3 in amino acids: CASSLDSDSSYEQYF. CDR3 coding DNA: TGCGCCAGCAGCTTGGACAGCGACAGCTCCTACGAGCAGTACTTC.

The chain recombines TRBV9 with TRBJ2-5; no definite D call. The CDR3 runs 13 residues. CDR1 and CDR2 from the germline V gene are SGDLS and YYNGEE. Trimming cost V 0 bases and J 5 bases, with 8 bases left between them. The CDR3 nucleotides are TGTGCCAGCAGCGTAGGAGGTGCGGAGACCCAGTACTTC. Its translation: CASSVGGAETQYF.

The CDR3 DNA is TGTGCCTGGAGTGTTGGCCAGTGGACCGATGGCTACACCTTC. Protein: CAWSVGQWTDGYTF. The rearrangement uses TRBV30 and TRBJ1-2; D ambiguous. This CDR3 is 14 amino acids long. Trimming removed 0 bases at V and 6 bases at J, with 14 bases between. In germline, CDR1 is GTSNPN, CDR2 SVGIG (reference sequence).

The rearrangement uses TRBV5-4 and TRBJ1-6; 11 bases fit TRBD1. V dropped 4 bases and J dropped 8; count of bases not matched to a gene: 11. Germline V gene lookup returns CDR1 SGHNT and CDR2 YYREEE (reference sequence). CDR3 length: 17 amino acids. The CDR3 nucleotides are TGTGCCAGCAGCGTGGGCGCTCCGGGACAGGGGGATTCACCCCTCCACTTT. Its protein product is CASSVGAPGQGDSPLHF.

This sequence joins TRBV19 and TRBJ1-2; D is unclear. V was clipped by 1 base and J by 7 bases, with 10 bases between them. CDR1 and CDR2 from the germline V gene are LNHDA and SQIVND (reference sequence). The CDR3 is 13 amino acids. The CDR3 loop is CASSIGQRIGYTF. The CDR3 DNA reads as TGTGCCAGTAGTATAGGGCAGCGAATTGGCTACACCTTC.

The chain uses TRBV28 and TRBJ1-3; a weak D match, TRBD1 (5 bases). Between the trimmed V and J ends, which lost 4 bases and 3 bases, there was a span of 16 bases. This CDR3 region has 16 residues. Germline V gene sequence: CDR1 MDHEN, CDR2 SYDVKM. The DNA for the CDR3 is TGTGCCAGCAGTTCCGTGGGCCAGGGCAATGGAAACACCATATATTTT. It yields the protein CASSSVGQGNGNTIYF.

The chain is built from TRBV30 and TRBJ1-1; D might be TRBD1 (6 bases). The CDR3 runs to 13 residues. In germline, CDR1 is GTSNPN, CDR2 SVGIG (reference sequence). V was pared by 3 bases and J by 3 bases, with 11 bases between. The CDR3 here is CAWSRDTDTEAFF. The CDR3 bases are TGTGCCTGGAGCCGGGACACCGACACTGAAGCTTTCTTT.

The rearrangement links TRBV4-2 to TRBJ1-4; D might be TRBD1 (6 bases). CDR3 length: 15 residues. Germline V lookup: CDR1 LGHNA, CDR2 YNFKEQ. Trimming removed 3 bases from V and 4 bases from J, with 12 bases in between. In DNA, the CDR3 is TGTGCCAGCAGCCATCCCCAAGGGGGTAATGAAAAACTGTTTTTT. Its translation is CASSHPQGGNEKLFF.

The chain links TRBV7-3 to TRBJ1-1; no definite D call. This CDR3 contains 13 residues. From germline, CDR1 is SGHTA and CDR2 FQGTGA. V shed 2 bases and J shed 0 bases, with 4 bases lying between them. CDR3 in amino acids: CASSLWVNTEAFF. CDR3 coding DNA: TGTGCCAGCAGCTTATGGGTGAACACTGAAGCTTTCTTT.

This sequence joins TRBV7-9 and TRBJ1-2, with a tentative D call TRBD1 (5 bases). Germline V gene lookup returns CDR1 SEHNR and CDR2 FQNEAQ (reference sequence). This CDR3 has 15 amino acids. The V and J ends lost 1 base and 0 bases respectively, with 9 bases between them. The CDR3: CASSLEAGTNYGYTF. CDR3 bases: TGTGCCAGCAGCTTAGAAGCAGGGACTAACTATGGCTACACCTTC.

The chain has TRBV5-1 and TRBJ2-2; D may be TRBD1 (6 bases). V lost 3 bases to trimming and J lost 0 bases, with 12 bases between them. The CDR3 loop spans 16 amino acids. Per the germline V gene, CDR1 is SGHRS and CDR2 is YFSETQ. The CDR3 loop reads CASSSYGQPNTGELFF. As DNA, the CDR3 is TGCGCCAGCAGCTCCTACGGACAGCCGAACACCGGGGAGCTGTTTTTT.

The genes are TRBV7-2 and TRBJ2-5, with D maybe TRBD2 (6 bases). Trimming took 3 bases from V and 9 from J, leaving 17 bases between them. The CDR3 runs 14 residues. The germline V gene encodes CDR1 SGHTA and CDR2 FQGNSA. In nucleotides, the CDR3 is TGTGCCAGCAGCTTGATGGGACTCAATCAGCCCCAGTACTTC. It encodes CASSLMGLNQPQYF.

The CDR3 spells CASSYEQGVNTEAFF. In DNA, the CDR3 is TGTGCCAGCAGTTACGAACAGGGGGTGAACACTGAAGCTTTCTTT. The rearrangement joins TRBV6-5 to TRBJ1-1; 8 bases fit TRBD1. Germline CDR1 MNHEY, CDR2 SVGAGI. This CDR3 has 15 residues. J lost 0 bases, V lost 2 bases, and 2 bases had no gene match.

The CDR3 DNA reads as TGCGCCAGCGGGAGGAACACTGAAGCTTTCTTT. Residues: CASGRNTEAFF. V and J are TRBV4-1 and TRBJ1-1; D ambiguous. Trimming removed 8 bases at V and 1 base at J, with 5 bases between. This CDR3 comprises 11 residues. The germline gives CDR1 MGHRA, CDR2 YSYEKL.

The chain employs TRBV21-1 and TRBJ2-1. TRBV21-1 constitutes a pseudogene. This CDR3 is 17 amino acids long. CDR3 region: CASSKHGLGPDYNEQFF. CDR3 coding DNA: TGTGCCAGCAGCAAACACGGCCTGGGACCAGACTACAATGAGCAGTTCTTC.

The chain combines TRBV11-2 with TRBJ2-1; perhaps TRBD2 as D (7 bases). The CDR3 loop spans 15 amino acids. Germline-derived CDR1 and CDR2 are SGHAT and FQNNGV. Trimming shortened V by 2 bases and J by 8 bases, and 16 bases separated the two germline ends. The CDR3 coding sequence is TGTGCCAGCAGCTTACGGGGGGCATCTTTCGATGAGCAGTTCTTC. It encodes CASSLRGASFDEQFF.

In nucleotides, the CDR3 is TGTGCCAGCAGTCCACCGGGACAGGGTGGATTGGGGGGGGCCAACGTCCTGACTTTC. Its protein is CASSPPGQGGLGGANVLTF. The rearrangement joins TRBV28 to TRBJ2-6, with 9 bases identical to TRBD1. Germline V gene lookup returns CDR1 MDHEN and CDR2 SYDVKM. The CDR3 has 19 residues. J gave up 4 bases and V 5 bases, and 15 bases lay outside the gene matches.

The chain has TRBV19 and TRBJ1-2, with D perhaps matching TRBD1 (5 bases). The CDR3 has 14 residues. Trimming took 5 bases from V and 3 from J, leaving 13 bases between them. Germline V gene data show CDR1 as LNHDA and CDR2 as SQIVND (reference sequence). This chain's CDR3 is CASSVRGGDYGYTF. The DNA of the CDR3 is TGTGCCAGTAGTGTGCGGGGAGGGGACTATGGCTACACCTTC.

V is TRBV19 and J is TRBJ1-2; 8 nucleotides line up with TRBD1. This CDR3 is 15 amino acids long. V shed 6 bases and J 3 bases; nucleotides not matched to a gene: 9. CDR1 LNHDA and CDR2 SQIVND come from the germline V gene (reference sequence). DNA for the CDR3: TGTGCCAGTAGCCCGGGACAGGCAACCCACTATGGCTACACCTTC. Translating it yields CASSPGQATHYGYTF.